Below, 27 T cell receptor beta chains from the same sample are listed, as sequenced in a study of beta chain features in type 1 diabetes (dated by TCRdb to 2016 to 2019). The protocol used for the library was the immunoSEQ multiplex PCR assay. The High Capacity cDNA Reverse Transcription Kit was used to reverse transcribe all of the isolated RNA, meaning that expressed TCRB transcripts were what got sequenced. TCRdb provides this immuneACCESS table in a form limited to in-frame rearrangements. Some clones are lacking; in checked studies, under half of them reflect an unresolved V gene, and why the rest are absent is not known. This sample is represented by hundreds of thousands of clones; 68% of them were singletons. Together, the top ten hold approximately 0.053% of the sample. The sample comprised naive CD4+ T cells from blood. Reading the label with the study, this specimen's cell subset or site is: true naive CD4+ T cells. The receptors were gathered from a man aged 25 to 40 in good health.

This sequence joins TRBV9 and TRBJ2-5; tentatively, D is TRBD1 (6 bases). Germline loops: CDR1 SGDLS, CDR2 YYNGEE. This CDR3 spans 13 amino acids. The ends were cut back, 3 bases at V and 5 bases at J, with 11 bases in the middle. The CDR3 region has the DNA TGTGCCAGCAGCGACAGGGTCGGCGAGACCCAGTACTTC. It translates to CASSDRVGETQYF.

The chain couples TRBV29-1 to TRBJ2-7; 12 bases are a match to TRBD2. Per germline, CDR1 SQVTM and CDR2 ANQGSEA. The V gene end was trimmed by 4 bases and the J gene end by 4 bases; junction bases not matched to a gene: 2. The CDR3 loop spans 13 amino acids. The CDR3 here is CSVVTSGRYEQYF. The CDR3 DNA sequence: TGCAGCGTTGTAACTAGCGGGAGGTACGAGCAGTACTTC.

The V and J genes are TRBV25-1 and TRBJ2-1; the match to TRBD1 covers 7 bases. The CDR3 spans 13 residues. V lost 4 bases to trimming and J lost 9 bases; unmatched junction nucleotides: 6. From germline, CDR1 is MGHDK and CDR2 SYGVNS. CDR3 bases: TGTGCCAGCAGTGGGACACAGGGGAGTGAGCAGTTCTTC. Its translation: CASSGTQGSEQFF.

The rearrangement links TRBV25-1 to TRBJ2-7; 12 bases are a match to TRBD2. Germline lookup yields CDR1 MGHDK and CDR2 SYGVNS. V dropped 6 bases and J dropped 9; count of bases not matched to a gene: 9. The CDR3 covers 14 residues. DNA for the CDR3: TGTGCCAGCAGCCCTACTAGCGGGAGGCAACGGCAGTACTTC. It encodes CASSPTSGRQRQYF.

The V and J genes are TRBV7-2 and TRBJ2-5; D gene ambiguous. CDR3 length: 16 amino acids. Trimming pared 6 bases from V and 1 base from J, leaving 18 bases between. The germline V gene encodes CDR1 SGHTA and CDR2 FQGNSA. CDR3 residues: CASSWNFQHSQETQYF. DNA of the CDR3: TGTGCCAGCAGTTGGAATTTTCAACACTCCCAAGAGACCCAGTACTTC.

In its sample, this clone was seen a few times. This rearrangement joins TRBV10-3 to TRBJ1-1; no clear D gene. Trimming stripped 3 bases from V and 7 bases from J, with 12 bases between. CDR1 ENHRY and CDR2 SYGVKD come from the germline V gene. The CDR3 is 13 amino acids. CDR3 amino acids: CAISDRLSFEAFF. Here the CDR3 DNA reads TGTGCCATCAGTGACCGTTTGTCCTTTGAAGCTTTCTTT.

This clone was seen only once. The chain combines TRBV6-5 with TRBJ2-3, with D tentatively TRBD2 (6 bases). The CDR3 has 14 amino acids. The ends were cut back, 8 bases at V and 4 bases at J, with 16 bases in the middle. CDR1 is MNHEY, CDR2 SVGAGI, per germline. The CDR3 reads CASGRLGSSDTQYF. CDR3 coding DNA: TGTGCCAGCGGCAGACTAGGTAGTTCAGATACGCAGTATTTT.

The chain recombines TRBV30 with TRBJ2-1; D is ambiguous. CDR1 and CDR2 (germline): GTSNPN, SVGIG (reference sequence). Trimming took off 0 bases at V and 2 bases at J, with 8 bases between the two ends. This CDR3 is built from 14 residues. For the CDR3, the DNA is TGTGCCTGGAGTGTAGGCCAGCCCTACAATGAGCAGTTCTTC. As protein: CAWSVGQPYNEQFF.

V is TRBV11-2 and J is TRBJ2-4, with 7 positions matching TRBD1. The CDR3 contains 16 residues. Unmatched junction bases numbered 8, after V lost 5 bases and J lost 1 base. Germline loops: CDR1 SGHAT, CDR2 FQNNGV. This chain's CDR3 is CASSETGMWAKNIQYF. The CDR3 DNA reads TGTGCCAGCAGCGAGACAGGGATGTGGGCCAAAAACATTCAGTACTTC. The full variable domain, in which reference TRBV11-2 and TRBJ2-4 provide the parts outside the CDR3, is EAGVAQSPRYKIIEKRQSVAFWCNPISGHATLYWYQQILGQGPKLLIQFQNNGVVDDSQLPKDRFSAERLKGVDSTLKIQPAKLEDSAVYLCASSETGMWAKNIQYFGAGTRLSVL.

The gene calls are TRBV2 and TRBJ2-3; D possibly matches TRBD1 or TRBD2 (5 bases each). The V gene lost 5 bases and the J gene lost 5 bases, with 17 bases spanning the gap. The CDR3 loop spans 15 amino acids. The V gene's germline CDR1 is SNHLY and CDR2 FYNNEI. CDR3 protein: CASSTRPSGRDTQYF. As DNA, the CDR3 is TGTGCCAGCAGTACTCGACCATCGGGACGAGATACGCAGTATTTT. Filled out from reference TRBV2 and TRBJ2-3, the complete variable domain reads EPEVTQTPSHQVTQMGQEVILRCVPISNHLYFYWYRQILGQKVEFLVSFYNNEISEKSEIFDDQFSVERPDGSNFTLKIRSTKLEDSAMYFCASSTRPSGRDTQYFGPGTRLTVL.

V and J are TRBV18 and TRBJ2-5; D unclear. CDR1 KGHSH and CDR2 LQKENI come from the germline V gene. V lost 4 bases and J 5 bases, leaving 17 bases between the germline ends. The CDR3 spans 15 residues. The CDR3 bases are TGTGCCAGCTCACAACTTGACTCCATGAGGGAGACCCAGTACTTC. It codes for CASSQLDSMRETQYF.

This sequence joins TRBV30 and TRBJ2-3; 10 nucleotides align to TRBD2. Germline-derived CDR1 and CDR2 are GTSNPN and SVGIG (reference sequence). Unmatched junction bases numbered 4, after V lost 3 bases and J lost 4 bases. The CDR3 has 14 residues. The CDR3 reads CAWSASGRPDTQYF. The CDR3 DNA reads as TGTGCCTGGAGCGCTAGCGGGAGACCAGATACGCAGTATTTT.

V usage is TRBV2 and J usage is TRBJ2-4; tentatively, D is TRBD2 (5 bases). The CDR3 is 13 amino acids. Germline V lookup: CDR1 SNHLY, CDR2 FYNNEI. Trimming removed 8 bases at V and 8 bases at J, with 16 bases between. CDR3 DNA sequence: TGTGCCAGCCGGGAAGGATTTCTTGACATTCAGTACTTC. Protein: CASREGFLDIQYF.

This clone was recorded a few times. The sample holds other DNA sequences that translate to the same CDR3. This sequence joins TRBV28 and TRBJ2-4; no definite D call. This CDR3 has 13 residues. Trimming removed 6 bases from V and 8 bases from J, with 14 bases in between. In germline, CDR1 is MDHEN, CDR2 SYDVKM. The CDR3 DNA is TGTGCCAGCAGCCCCCCTGGGTGGGACATTCAGTACTTC. This sequence encodes CASSPPGWDIQYF.

This clone was counted between two and nine times. The genes are TRBV30 and TRBJ2-1; 9 nucleotides line up with TRBD1. The germline CDR1 and CDR2 sequences are GTSNPN and SVGIG (reference sequence). This CDR3 contains 15 residues. Germline trimming cut 0 bases from V and 4 bases from J; bases unmatched to any gene: 4. CDR3 in amino acids: CAWSVWDRAYNEQFF. The CDR3 DNA follows: TGTGCCTGGAGTGTATGGGACAGGGCGTACAATGAGCAGTTCTTC.

The chain couples TRBV11-2 to TRBJ2-6, with 15 bases aligning to TRBD2. The CDR3 contains 17 residues. Germline CDR1 is SGHAT and CDR2 is FQNNGV. With V trimmed by 6 bases and J by 0 bases, 0 bases remained unmatched. CDR3 sequence: CASRGLAGGSGANVLTF. CDR3 in DNA: TGTGCCAGCAGGGGACTAGCGGGGGGCTCTGGGGCCAACGTCCTGACTTTC.

The V call is TRBV29-1, the J call TRBJ2-7, with TRBD2 matching over 8 bases. The germline gives CDR1 SQVTM, CDR2 ANQGSEA. The V and J ends lost 5 bases and 6 bases, in that order; junction bases with no gene match: 12. There are 14 residues in the CDR3. The CDR3 nucleotides are TGCAGCGTTCCCGGGAGGGGCCGGAGGGGCGAGCAGTACTTC. Its translation is CSVPGRGRRGEQYF.

The chain joins TRBV30 to TRBJ1-6; D remains unclear. V dropped 1 base and J dropped 9 bases, with 10 bases sitting between them. From germline, CDR1 is GTSNPN and CDR2 SVGIG (reference sequence). This CDR3 comprises 13 residues. CDR3 region: CAWSGSLSSPLHF. The CDR3 DNA follows: TGTGCCTGGAGTGGATCATTATCTTCACCCCTCCACTTT.

V is TRBV6-6 and J is TRBJ1-5; D remains unclear. Germline-derived CDR1 and CDR2 are MNHNY and SVGAGI (reference sequence). The CDR3 spans 15 residues. V was clipped by 2 bases and J by 1 base, with 9 bases between them. CDR3 in DNA: TGTGCCAGCAGTTACGCTATTTGGAGCAATCAGCCCCAGCATTTT. Protein sequence: CASSYAIWSNQPQHF.

CDR3 region: CASSFAEDTQYF. CDR3 in DNA: TGCGCCAGCAGCTTTGCTGAGGATACGCAGTATTTT. This sequence joins TRBV5-1 and TRBJ2-3; D uncertain. Germline loops: CDR1 SGHRS, CDR2 YFSETQ. V was shortened by 2 bases and J by 6 bases, with 7 bases between the two germline ends. CDR3 size: 12 residues. The full variable domain, in which reference TRBV5-1 and TRBJ2-3 provide the parts outside the CDR3, is KAGVTQTPRYLIKTRGQQVTLSCSPISGHRSVSWYQQTPGQGLQFLFEYFSETQRNKGNFPGRFSGRQFSNSRSEMNVSTLELGDSALYLCASSFAEDTQYFGPGTRLTVL.

This sequence joins TRBV30 and TRBJ2-7; D might be TRBD2 (6 bases). Trimming removed 5 bases from V and 1 base from J, with 12 bases in between. This CDR3 region has 13 residues. Germline V gene lookup returns CDR1 GTSNPN and CDR2 SVGIG (reference sequence). The CDR3 DNA reads TGTGCCTGGGTTAGCGGCTCTTCCTACGAGCAGTACTTC. It encodes CAWVSGSSYEQYF.

The rearrangement joins TRBV7-2 to TRBJ1-2; no reliable D call. Germline V CDR1 and CDR2: SGHTA, FQGNSA. The CDR3 extends over 14 amino acids. Trimming cost V 1 base and J 9 bases, with 15 bases left between them. The CDR3 protein is CASSLERGRRSYTF. The CDR3 coding sequence is TGTGCCAGCAGCTTAGAGCGCGGCCGTAGGAGCTACACCTTC.

This clone was detected only once. The genes are TRBV6-6 and TRBJ1-1, with a tentative D call TRBD1 (5 bases). Looked up from germline, CDR1 is MNHNY and CDR2 is SVGAGI (reference sequence). This CDR3 is built from 12 residues. V lost 6 bases and J lost 4, with 9 bases in between. CDR3 sequence (DNA): TGTGCCAGCAGGGGGCCTGGCACTGAAGCTTTCTTT. This sequence encodes CASRGPGTEAFF.

V and J are TRBV4-3 and TRBJ2-7; D ambiguous. Germline loops: CDR1 LGHNA, CDR2 YSLEER. Trimming left V 0 bases short and J 0 bases short, with 6 bases between. The CDR3 loop spans 14 amino acids. Written as DNA, the CDR3 is TGCGCCAGCAGCCAAGAATTAGTCTCCTACGAGCAGTACTTC. This sequence encodes CASSQELVSYEQYF.

The J gene is TRBJ1-1, the V gene TRBV29-1; TRBD1 might be the D (6 bases). The CDR3 is made up of 12 amino acids. The germline V and J ends were trimmed by 6 bases and 4 bases, with 12 bases remaining between them. Germline V lookup: CDR1 SQVTM, CDR2 ANQGSEA. This CDR3 is CSVGALGTEAFF. The DNA of the CDR3 is TGCAGCGTGGGGGCCCTGGGCACTGAAGCTTTCTTT.

The rearrangement uses TRBV2 and TRBJ2-1; TRBD2 matches 12 bases. Germline assignment: CDR1 SNHLY and CDR2 FYNNEI. The CDR3 is 15 residues long. Trimming at V came to 6 bases and at J to 7 bases, leaving 7 bases not matched to a gene. CDR3 nucleotides: TGTGCCAGCAGCGCGACTAGCGGGAGCCGGAATGAGCAGTTCTTC. The encoded protein is CASSATSGSRNEQFF.

V is TRBV14 and J is TRBJ1-2; D is undetermined. Germline V gene lookup returns CDR1 SGHDN and CDR2 FVKESK. V was shortened by 2 bases and J by 2 bases, with 12 bases between the two germline ends. This CDR3 is 15 amino acids long. The CDR3 is CASSQLTASNYGYTF. The CDR3 DNA reads TGTGCCAGCAGCCAATTAACGGCAAGCAACTATGGCTACACCTTC.